What follows is one TCR beta chain and its context. The target antigen is unknown. CDR3 length: 17 amino acids. Trimming at V came to 4 bases and at J to 3 bases, leaving 6 bases not matched to a gene. Germline CDR1 and CDR2: SGHTA and FQGNSA. This sample is drawn from a study of response to subunit inactivated influenza vaccine. The study, taken as a whole, reports: A suggestion made by the authors is that each seasonal influenza vaccination recruits few new T cells.

Each CDR3 protein gets one entry after TCRdb re-called the RT-PCR reads with MiXCR. The data hold about 310,000 distinct CDR3 sequences, with 21% observed a single time. This clonotype was obtained from a man aged 50-75 years who received an inactivated influenza vaccine. Here the sequenced sample was PBMCs from blood, taken approximately 20 months after vaccination. This rearrangement joins TRBV7-2 to TRBJ2-4; 13 bases are a match to TRBD2. CDR3 sequence: CASSSNGLAGVKNIQYF. CDR3 DNA: TGTGCCAGCAGCTCTAACGGACTAGCGGGAGTCAAAAACATTCAGTACTTC.